This T cell receptor beta chain was profiled in a study of cytomegalovirus exposure and HLA in healthy donors. Findings of the study overall: After further analysis at a later stage, roughly 16,000 TCR beta sequences were associated with HLA alleles at 0.05 false discovery rate.

The PCR had 60 Vbeta and 13 Jbeta primers. TCRdb's copy holds only in-frame clones and misses some; the assay was immunoSEQ multiplex PCR. The data contain 160,000 or so clones, over 80% of them seen just once; the ten biggest clones take up roughly 1.5%. Of note for this clone: The antigen remains undetermined.

The TCR sequence derives from a woman aged 18-29 years in good health and CMV-seronegative. Sequencing was done on a sample of PBMCs.

The CDR3 loop is CASSQDRGYEKLFF. CDR3 bases: TGCGCCAGCAGCCAAGACAGGGGATATGAAAAACTGTTTTTT. The V call is TRBV4-1, the J call TRBJ1-4, with a weak D call TRBD1 (6 bases). CDR1 is MGHRA and CDR2 is YSYEKL in the germline V gene. V was clipped by 0 bases and J by 6 bases, with 8 bases between them. This CDR3 has 14 amino acids.